A single sample is the source of the 13 T cell receptor beta chains below, sequenced in a study of blood T cell repertoires in COVID-19. The protocol was immunoSEQ multiplex PCR, while the TCRdb copy is restricted to in-frame clones and leaves out a portion. The sample contains 300,000 to 450,000 clones, around 84% of which appear only once. The specimen was peripheral blood. The source of these receptors is a woman aged 18 to 35 with acute or convalescent COVID-19.

V gene TRBV5-6 combines with J gene TRBJ1-2; TRBD1 is a possible D gene (5 bases). Germline V gene data show CDR1 as SGHDT and CDR2 as YYEEEE. The CDR3 has 13 residues. Trimming stripped 5 bases from V and 2 bases from J, with 10 bases between. The CDR3 DNA sequence: TGTGCCAGCAGTCTACAGGAAAACTATGGCTACACCTTC. Protein product: CASSLQENYGYTF.

This sequence joins TRBV5-6 and TRBJ2-6; D is perhaps TRBD2 (6 bases). The CDR3 covers 16 residues. The V and J ends lost 0 bases and 4 bases respectively, with 11 bases between them. Germline V lookup: CDR1 SGHDT, CDR2 YYEEEE. CDR3 DNA sequence: TGTGCCAGCAGCTTGGGGGCGGGGCCGGGGGCCAACGTCCTGACTTTC. This codes for CASSLGAGPGANVLTF.

The genes are TRBV7-3 and TRBJ1-2; D unresolved. V lost 5 bases, J lost 1 base, and 8 bases lay in between. The CDR3 extends over 13 amino acids. Germline V gene sequence: CDR1 SGHTA, CDR2 FQGTGA. CDR3 sequence (DNA): TGTGCCAGCAGCCTAGGTGTTAACTATGGCTACACCTTC. This sequence encodes CASSLGVNYGYTF.

The gene calls are TRBV25-1 and TRBJ1-2; 9 nucleotides align to TRBD1. The junction had 10 bases not matched to a gene; V was cut back by 8 bases and J by 6 bases. The germline gives CDR1 MGHDK, CDR2 SYGVNS. The CDR3 totals 14 residues. For the CDR3, the DNA is TGTGCCAGCGATTCCAGGACAGGGGCGGATGGCTACACCTTC. It translates to CASDSRTGADGYTF.

This clone has just a few counts. This rearrangement joins TRBV6-5 to TRBJ2-7; TRBD1 is a possible D gene (6 bases). CDR1 is MNHEY and CDR2 is SVGAGI in the germline V gene. The CDR3 is 14 residues long. Between the trimmed V and J ends, which lost 10 bases and 3 bases, there was a span of 19 bases. The CDR3: CATSQDSLLYEQYF. DNA for the CDR3: TGTGCCACCTCACAGGACAGCCTCCTCTACGAGCAGTACTTC.

This chain links TRBV5-6 with TRBJ2-5; the match to TRBD1 covers 8 bases. CDR3 length: 15 residues. Germline V gives CDR1 SGHDT, CDR2 YYEEEE. Unmatched junction bases numbered 7, after V lost 4 bases and J lost 2 bases. The CDR3 loop reads CASSIDRGWQETQYF. In DNA form, the CDR3 reads TGTGCCAGCAGCATAGACAGGGGTTGGCAAGAGACCCAGTACTTC. Complete variable domain (other parts from reference TRBV5-6 and TRBJ2-5): DAGVTQSPTHLIKTRGQQVTLRCSPKSGHDTVSWYQQALGQGPQFIFQYYEEEERQRGNFPDRFSGHQFPNYSSELNVNALLLGDSALYLCASSIDRGWQETQYFGPGTRLLVL.

The gene calls are TRBV27 and TRBJ1-2; tentatively, D is TRBD1 (6 bases). V gave up 5 bases and J gave up 8 bases, with 15 bases separating them. CDR3 length: 13 amino acids. The germline CDR1 and CDR2 sequences are MNHEY and SMNVEV (reference sequence). The CDR3 loop reads CASSPVGGGGYTF. In nucleotides, the CDR3 is TGTGCCAGCAGTCCCGTAGGGGGGGGAGGCTACACCTTC.

The chain links TRBV6-5 to TRBJ1-1; D call uncertain. This CDR3 is 15 amino acids long. The germline CDR1 and CDR2 sequences are MNHEY and SVGAGI. Deletions cut 0 bases from V and 1 base from J, with 9 bases between. The CDR3 reads CASSYSADQNTEAFF. The CDR3 nucleotides are TGTGCCAGCAGTTACTCGGCAGATCAGAACACTGAAGCTTTCTTT.

The V and J genes are TRBV5-6 and TRBJ2-7, with D perhaps matching TRBD2 (5 bases). The CDR3 length is 14 residues. Germline assignment: CDR1 SGHDT and CDR2 YYEEEE. V was clipped by 4 bases and J by 7 bases, with 18 bases between them. DNA of the CDR3: TGTGCCAGCAGCACCGGACTTCTAGCTGGGGAGCAGTACTTC. Its protein is CASSTGLLAGEQYF.

The V and J genes are TRBV6-6 and TRBJ1-5, with TRBD1 as a possible D gene (5 bases). V lost 2 bases, J lost 1 base, and 12 bases lay in between. CDR1 is MNHNY, CDR2 SVGAGI, per germline (reference sequence). The CDR3 sequence is 16 residues long. CDR3 residues: CASSYARGLSNQPQHF. Here the CDR3 DNA reads TGTGCCAGCAGTTACGCCCGGGGACTAAGCAATCAGCCCCAGCATTTT.

The chain links TRBV6-5 to TRBJ1-2; TRBD1 is a possible D gene (6 bases). The CDR3 runs to 16 residues. The ends were cut back, 3 bases at V and 5 bases at J, with 19 bases in the middle. Germline V gene sequence: CDR1 MNHEY, CDR2 SVGAGI. In nucleotides, the CDR3 is TGTGCCAGCAGTTATACGGACAGCTCGGGCGTTTATGGCTACACCTTC. It is translated as CASSYTDSSGVYGYTF.

This clone was seen only a few times. The V call is TRBV9, the J call TRBJ2-3, with 7 nucleotides matching TRBD2. V lost 1 base and J lost 7; bases outside the gene matches: 3. The CDR3 consists of 13 residues. The V gene's germline CDR1 is SGDLS and CDR2 YYNGEE. In DNA, the CDR3 is TGTGCCAGCAGCGTAAGGGAGGGGTATACGCAGTATTTT. Encoded protein: CASSVREGYTQYF.

CDR3 amino acids: CASSQGQGETEAFF. For the CDR3, the DNA is TGTGCCAGCAGCCAGGGACAGGGAGAGACTGAAGCTTTCTTT. This chain joins TRBV11-1 and TRBJ1-1, with 9 bases identical to TRBD1. V dropped 5 bases and J dropped 5; count of bases not matched to a gene: 6. Germline assignment: CDR1 SGHAT and CDR2 FQDESV (reference sequence). This CDR3 comprises 14 residues.